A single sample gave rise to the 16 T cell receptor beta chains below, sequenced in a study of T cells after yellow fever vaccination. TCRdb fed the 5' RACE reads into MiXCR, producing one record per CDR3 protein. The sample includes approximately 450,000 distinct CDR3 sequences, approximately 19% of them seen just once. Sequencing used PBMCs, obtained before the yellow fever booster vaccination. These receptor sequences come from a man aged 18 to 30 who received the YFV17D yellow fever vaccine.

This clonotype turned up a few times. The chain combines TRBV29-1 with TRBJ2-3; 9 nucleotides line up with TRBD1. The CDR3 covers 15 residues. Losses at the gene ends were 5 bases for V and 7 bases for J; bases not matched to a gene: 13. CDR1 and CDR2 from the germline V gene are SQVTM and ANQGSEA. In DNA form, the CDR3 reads TGCAGCGTTCTACGGGCAACAGGGGGCGGGAATACGCAGTATTTT. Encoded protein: CSVLRATGGGNTQYF.

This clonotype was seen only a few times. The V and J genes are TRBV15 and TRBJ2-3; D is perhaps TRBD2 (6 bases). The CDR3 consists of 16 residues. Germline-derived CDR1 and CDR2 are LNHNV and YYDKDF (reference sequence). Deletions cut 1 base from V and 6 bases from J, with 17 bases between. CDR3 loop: CATSRVGLGDVDTQYF. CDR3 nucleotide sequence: TGTGCCACCAGCAGAGTGGGACTTGGGGATGTCGATACGCAGTATTTT.

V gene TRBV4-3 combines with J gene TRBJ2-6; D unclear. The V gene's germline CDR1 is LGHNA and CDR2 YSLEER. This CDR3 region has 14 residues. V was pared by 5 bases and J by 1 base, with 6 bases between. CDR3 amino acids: CASSEFSGANVLTF. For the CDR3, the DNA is TGCGCCAGCAGCGAGTTTTCTGGGGCCAACGTCCTGACTTTC.

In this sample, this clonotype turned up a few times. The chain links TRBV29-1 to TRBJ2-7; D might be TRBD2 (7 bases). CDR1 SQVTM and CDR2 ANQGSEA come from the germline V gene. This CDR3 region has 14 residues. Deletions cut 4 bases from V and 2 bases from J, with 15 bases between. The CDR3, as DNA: TGCAGCGTTGGGGGGGGCGGTCCCCCCTACGAGCAGTACTTC. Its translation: CSVGGGGPPYEQYF.

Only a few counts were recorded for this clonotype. The CDR3 sequence is CASRPTGGYSPLHF. The CDR3 DNA is TGTGCCAGCAGACCTACAGGGGGCTATTCACCCCTCCACTTT. The rearrangement uses TRBV5-5 and TRBJ1-6; 9 bases are a match to TRBD1. Trimming at V came to 5 bases and at J to 8 bases, leaving 5 bases not matched to a gene. In germline, CDR1 is SGHKS, CDR2 YYEKEE (reference sequence). The CDR3 consists of 14 residues.

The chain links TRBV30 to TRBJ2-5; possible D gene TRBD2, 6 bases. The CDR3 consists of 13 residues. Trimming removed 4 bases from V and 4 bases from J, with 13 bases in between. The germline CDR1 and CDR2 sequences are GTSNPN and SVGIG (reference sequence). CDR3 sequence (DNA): TGTGCCTGGACCCTACTAGCCTTAGAGACCCAGTACTTC. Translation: CAWTLLALETQYF. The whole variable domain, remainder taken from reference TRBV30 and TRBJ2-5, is SQTIHQWPATLVQPVGSPLSLECTVEGTSNPNLYWYRQAAGRGLQLLFYSVGIGQISSEVPQNLSASRPQDRQFILSSKKLLLSDSGFYLCAWTLLALETQYFGPGTRLLVL.

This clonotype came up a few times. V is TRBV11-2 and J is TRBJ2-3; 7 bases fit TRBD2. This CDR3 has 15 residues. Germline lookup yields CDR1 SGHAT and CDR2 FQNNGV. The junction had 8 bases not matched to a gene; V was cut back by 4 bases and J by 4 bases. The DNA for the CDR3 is TGTGCCAGCAGCTCAAGCGGGACCCTTGCAGATACGCAGTATTTT. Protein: CASSSSGTLADTQYF.

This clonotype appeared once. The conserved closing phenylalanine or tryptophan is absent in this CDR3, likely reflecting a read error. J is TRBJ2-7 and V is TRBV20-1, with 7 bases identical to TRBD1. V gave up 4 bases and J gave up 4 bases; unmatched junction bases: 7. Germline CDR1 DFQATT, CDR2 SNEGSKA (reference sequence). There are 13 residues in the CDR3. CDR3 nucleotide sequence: TGCAGTGCTACCGGGACAGACAATTACGAGCAGTACCTC. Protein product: CSATGTDNYEQYL.

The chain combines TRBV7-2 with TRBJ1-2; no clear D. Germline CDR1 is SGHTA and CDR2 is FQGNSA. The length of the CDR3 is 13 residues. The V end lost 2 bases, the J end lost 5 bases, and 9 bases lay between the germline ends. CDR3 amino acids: CASSLLDLYGYTF. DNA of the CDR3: TGTGCCAGCAGCTTATTGGACCTATATGGCTACACCTTC.

The CDR3 bases are TGTGCCACCAGTGGGGGGAGGCCTTACGAGCAGTACGTC. The encoded protein is CATSGGRPYEQYV. This chain connects TRBV24-1 to TRBJ2-7; D is possibly TRBD2 (6 bases). The CDR3 length is 13 residues. The V gene lost 5 bases and the J gene lost 4 bases, with 11 bases spanning the gap. The germline V gene has CDR1 KGHDR and CDR2 SFDVKD.

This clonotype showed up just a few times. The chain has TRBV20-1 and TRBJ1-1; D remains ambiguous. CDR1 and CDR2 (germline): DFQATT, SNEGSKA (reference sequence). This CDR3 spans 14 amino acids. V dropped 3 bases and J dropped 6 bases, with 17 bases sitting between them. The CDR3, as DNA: TGCAGTGCTAGGGCTCAACGCGGGCGAGCTGAAGCTTTCTTT. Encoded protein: CSARAQRGRAEAFF.

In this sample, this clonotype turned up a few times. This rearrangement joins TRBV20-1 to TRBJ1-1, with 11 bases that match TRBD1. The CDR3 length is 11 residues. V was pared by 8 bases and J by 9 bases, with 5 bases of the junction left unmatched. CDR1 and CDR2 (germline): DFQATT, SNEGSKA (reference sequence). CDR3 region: CSSGTGGKAFF. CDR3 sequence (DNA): TGCAGTTCCGGGACAGGGGGAAAAGCTTTCTTT.

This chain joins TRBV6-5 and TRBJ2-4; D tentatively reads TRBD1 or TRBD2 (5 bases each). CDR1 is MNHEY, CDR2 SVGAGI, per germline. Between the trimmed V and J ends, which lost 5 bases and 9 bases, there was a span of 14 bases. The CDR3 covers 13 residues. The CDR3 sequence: CASSTGPRGIQYF. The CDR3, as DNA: TGTGCCAGCAGTACGGGTCCGAGGGGCATTCAGTACTTC.

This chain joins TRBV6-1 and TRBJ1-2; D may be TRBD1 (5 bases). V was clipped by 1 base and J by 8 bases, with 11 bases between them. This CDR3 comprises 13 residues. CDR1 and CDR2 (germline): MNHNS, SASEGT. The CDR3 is CASSEEGDRGYTF. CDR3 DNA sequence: TGTGCCAGCAGTGAAGAAGGGGATAGAGGCTACACCTTC.

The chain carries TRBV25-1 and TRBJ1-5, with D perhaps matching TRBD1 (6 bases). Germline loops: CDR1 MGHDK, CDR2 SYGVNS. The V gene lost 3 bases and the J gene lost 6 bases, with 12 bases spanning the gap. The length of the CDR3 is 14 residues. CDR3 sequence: CASSDRSGAQPQHF. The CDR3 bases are TGTGCCAGCAGTGATCGGTCAGGGGCTCAGCCCCAGCATTTT.

The CDR3 nucleotides are TGTGCCAGCAGCTTACGTCCCGGGACAGCTCTGGAAACAGATACGCAGTATTTT. It yields the protein CASSLRPGTALETDTQYF. The chain uses TRBV7-9 and TRBJ2-3, with 7 bases lining up with TRBD1. Unmatched junction bases numbered 14, after V lost 2 bases and J lost 3 bases. Germline V lookup: CDR1 SEHNR, CDR2 FQNEAQ (reference sequence). The CDR3 totals 18 residues.